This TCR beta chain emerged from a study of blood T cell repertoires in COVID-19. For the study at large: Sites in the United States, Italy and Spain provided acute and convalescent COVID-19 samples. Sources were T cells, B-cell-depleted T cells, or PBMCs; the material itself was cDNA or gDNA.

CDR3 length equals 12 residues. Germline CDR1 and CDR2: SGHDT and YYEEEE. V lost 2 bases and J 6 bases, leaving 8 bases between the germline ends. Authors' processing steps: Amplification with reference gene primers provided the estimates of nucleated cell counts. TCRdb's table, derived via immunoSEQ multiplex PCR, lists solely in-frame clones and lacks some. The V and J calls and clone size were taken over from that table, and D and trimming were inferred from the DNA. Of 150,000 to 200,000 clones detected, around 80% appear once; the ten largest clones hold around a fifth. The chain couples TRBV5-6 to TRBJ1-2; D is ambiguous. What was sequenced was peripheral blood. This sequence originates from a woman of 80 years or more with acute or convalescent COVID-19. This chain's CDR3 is CASSFGFDGYTF. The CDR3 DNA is TGTGCCAGCAGCTTCGGGTTTGATGGCTACACCTTC.